This T cell receptor beta chain was sequenced for a study of blood T cell repertoires in COVID-19. Each participant's cohort was designated according to participant-reported clinical history. The CDR3 has 17 amino acids. Per germline, CDR1 LNHDA and CDR2 SQIVND (reference sequence). Germline trimming cut 0 bases from V and 3 bases from J; bases unmatched to any gene: 7. Profiled with immunoSEQ multiplex PCR; TCRdb holds only in-frame clones, not every one. The sample shows about 240,000 clones, roughly 90% of them seen only once. The sequenced sample consisted of PBMCs or T cells enriched from blood (not recorded which). The chain links TRBV19 to TRBJ2-1; 8 positions match TRBD2. The TCR sequence derives from a woman aged 30 to 39 with acute COVID-19. The chain's CDR3 is CASSIDPRGGIYNEQFF. The CDR3 DNA sequence: TGTGCCAGTAGTATAGATCCCCGCGGGGGGATCTACAATGAGCAGTTCTTC.